This TCR beta chain was recorded in a study of Ad26.COV2.S vaccination and SARS-CoV-2 variants. About the research overall: Ad26.COV2.S, an intramuscular injection, was given once or twice 56 days apart.

This clone appeared a single time. Trimming pared 6 bases from V and 3 bases from J, leaving 11 bases between. The CDR3 contains 13 residues. Per the germline V gene, CDR1 is MNHEY and CDR2 is SVGAGI. Regarding treatment: roughly 19 received Ad26.COV2.S at low or high dose, single or two shots; 5 received placebo; per-sample allocation not given. Samples analyzed were those drawn on day 63 after the first vaccine or placebo injection. A Boston adult aged 18-55 years was the donor. The protocol was immunoSEQ multiplex PCR, while the TCRdb copy is restricted to in-frame clones and leaves out a portion. The sample records hundreds of thousands of clones, over 80% being singletons.

The sequences come from peripheral blood, collected in a trial of Ad26.COV2.S vaccine versus placebo. This TCR derives from a person aged 18-65 years who received the Ad26.COV2.S COVID-19 vaccine or a placebo. The chain employs TRBV6-5 and TRBJ1-1, with D possibly matching TRBD1 (5 bases). CDR3 in amino acids: CASSTGGYTEAFF. Here the CDR3 DNA reads TGTGCCAGCAGCACGGGGGGTTACACTGAAGCTTTCTTT.